One and the same sample provided the 24 T cell receptor beta chains below, sequenced in a study of beta chain features in type 1 diabetes. Antigens of these TCRs are unknown. TCRB transcripts that were expressed got sequenced, as all of the isolated RNA had been reverse transcribed. Assay used: immunoSEQ multiplex PCR; TCRdb lists only in-frame clones, some missing. The table records around 250,000 clones, approximately 20% of them present only once. Study-level findings and limits: A moderate, significant TCRB CDR3 shortening appeared in type 1 diabetes across four CD4+ subsets.

The sequenced sample was naive CD4+ T cells from blood. Source of these receptors: a woman aged 35 to 49 with type 1 diabetes.

V usage is TRBV4-2 and J usage is TRBJ2-1; 11 positions agree with TRBD2. The V segment lost 4 bases and the J segment 9 bases; nucleotides outside the gene matches: 14. CDR3 length equals 17 residues. Germline V lookup: CDR1 LGHNA, CDR2 YNFKEQ. The CDR3 nucleotides are TGTGCCAGCAGCCGCTCCCGTGGTAGCGGGAGGGAAAGTGAGCAGTTCTTC. This sequence encodes CASSRSRGSGRESEQFF.

This clone was counted a few times. The J gene is TRBJ2-3, the V gene TRBV29-1, with 9 bases identical to TRBD2. V gave up 6 bases and J gave up 4 bases; unmatched junction bases: 11. CDR3 length equals 15 residues. Germline V CDR1 and CDR2: SQVTM, ANQGSEA. CDR3: CSVAGTSKVPDTQYF. In DNA form, the CDR3 reads TGCAGCGTAGCTGGGACTAGCAAGGTTCCAGATACGCAGTATTTT.

This clone was seen only a few times. This chain uses TRBV19 with TRBJ1-5; TRBD1 matches 10 bases. The V gene's germline CDR1 is LNHDA and CDR2 SQIVND (reference sequence). The CDR3 is 15 residues long. V was pared by 5 bases and J by 6 bases, with 7 bases of the junction left unmatched. The chain's CDR3 is CASSPFGQGGQPQHF. The CDR3 DNA follows: TGTGCCAGTAGTCCCTTCGGACAGGGGGGTCAGCCCCAGCATTTT.

The chain joins TRBV5-4 to TRBJ2-3, with D perhaps TRBD1 (5 bases). Trimming took off 4 bases at V and 2 bases at J, with 11 bases between the two ends. CDR3 length equals 14 residues. CDR1 and CDR2 from the germline V gene are SGHNT and YYREEE (reference sequence). The CDR3 sequence is CASSPQEYTDTQYF. CDR3 DNA sequence: TGTGCCAGCAGCCCACAGGAATACACAGATACGCAGTATTTT.

The chain employs TRBV28 and TRBJ2-7; D is possibly TRBD2 (6 bases). The CDR3 is 15 residues long. V dropped 6 bases and J dropped 2 bases, with 17 bases sitting between them. CDR1 MDHEN and CDR2 SYDVKM come from the germline V gene. As DNA, the CDR3 is TGTGCCAGCAGAACACCCCGGGACTCAACCTACGAGCAGTACTTC. Translation: CASRTPRDSTYEQYF.

This clone was seen only a few times. The chain couples TRBV9 to TRBJ2-2, with TRBD2 matching 8 bases. The germline V gene has CDR1 SGDLS and CDR2 YYNGEE. The ends lost 3 bases at V and 9 bases at J; junction bases unmatched: 10. This CDR3 comprises 15 residues. CDR3 amino acids: CASSETSEPWRELFF. DNA of the CDR3: TGTGCCAGCAGCGAGACTAGCGAGCCTTGGAGGGAGCTGTTTTTT.

The chain couples TRBV9 to TRBJ1-2; D perhaps matches TRBD1 (6 bases). The germline CDR1 and CDR2 sequences are SGDLS and YYNGEE. V lost 0 bases and J 6 bases, leaving 12 bases between the germline ends. The CDR3 has 14 amino acids. CDR3 in DNA: TGTGCCAGCAGCGTAGACGGCAGGGGTGATGGCTACACCTTC. Protein sequence: CASSVDGRGDGYTF.

The rearrangement uses TRBV7-7 and TRBJ1-1; D is unresolved. V was clipped by 3 bases and J by 0 bases, with 5 bases between them. The V gene's germline CDR1 is SSHAT and CDR2 FNYEAQ (reference sequence). This CDR3 region has 13 residues. The CDR3: CASSFTMNTEAFF. The DNA for the CDR3 is TGTGCCAGCAGCTTCACAATGAACACTGAAGCTTTCTTT.

This clone has a handful of counts. The chain employs TRBV5-4 and TRBJ2-6; 10 bases align to TRBD2. This CDR3 region has 18 residues. V lost 4 bases to trimming and J lost 0 bases; unmatched junction nucleotides: 7. The germline V gene has CDR1 SGHNT and CDR2 YYREEE (reference sequence). CDR3 sequence: CASSPSGSRLSGANVLTF. In DNA, the CDR3 is TGTGCCAGCAGCCCTAGCGGGAGTCGACTCTCTGGGGCCAACGTCCTGACTTTC.

This chain links TRBV15 with TRBJ1-3; tentative D call: TRBD1 (5 bases). Trimming removed 4 bases at V and 4 bases at J, with 11 bases between. This CDR3 is 14 amino acids long. Germline V gene data show CDR1 as LNHNV and CDR2 as YYDKDF (reference sequence). The chain's CDR3 is CATSTGGEGNTIYF. CDR3 nucleotide sequence: TGTGCCACCAGCACGGGGGGGGAAGGAAACACCATATATTTT.

As DNA, the CDR3 is TGTGCCAGCAGTTTATTGGCGGGTGAGCAGTACTTC. Translating gives CASSLLAGEQYF. The chain is built from TRBV28 and TRBJ2-7, with a weak D call TRBD2 (5 bases). V was trimmed by 1 base and J by 7 bases, leaving 8 bases between them. Germline CDR1 and CDR2: MDHEN and SYDVKM. There are 12 residues in the CDR3.

This clone was found a few times. The CDR3 nucleotides read TGTGCCAGCAGCCAGGGCCAGTGGACCCAGTACTTC. Translation: CASSQGQWTQYF. The chain links TRBV14 to TRBJ2-5; D is uncertain. Germline lookup yields CDR1 SGHDN and CDR2 FVKESK. CDR3 length equals 12 residues. Trimming removed 3 bases at V and 7 bases at J, with 9 bases between.

This clone was seen a few times. The chain is built from TRBV18 and TRBJ2-7; TRBD1 matches 7 bases. Germline V gene lookup returns CDR1 KGHSH and CDR2 LQKENI. Trimming cost V 3 bases and J 7 bases; bases outside gene matches: 9. This CDR3 has 14 amino acids. For the CDR3, the DNA is TGTGCCAGCTCACCCAACAGGGGAACGGGAGAGCAGTACTTC. This encodes CASSPNRGTGEQYF.

This clone was detected only a few times. The V and J genes are TRBV10-3 and TRBJ2-6; D is unresolved. With 4 bases removed from V and 0 bases from J, the gap between germline ends came to 7 bases. The CDR3 totals 15 residues. Per germline, CDR1 ENHRY and CDR2 SYGVKD. This CDR3 is CAISGQSSGANVLTF. The CDR3, as DNA: TGTGCCATCAGTGGGCAGTCCTCTGGGGCCAACGTCCTGACTTTC.

The chain has TRBV28 and TRBJ2-7, with 10 bases aligning to TRBD2. Germline V gene sequence: CDR1 MDHEN, CDR2 SYDVKM. The CDR3 contains 14 residues. V shed 6 bases, J shed 5 bases, and the junction held 7 bases outside the gene matches. The CDR3, as DNA: TGTGCCAGCAGGACAGCGGGAGGGCCCCACGAGCAGTACTTC. This codes for CASRTAGGPHEQYF.

This clone was picked up a small number of times. Other DNA sequences in this sample translate to the same CDR3. The J gene is TRBJ2-7, the V gene TRBV7-9, with TRBD1 identical over 9 bases. Germline V gives CDR1 SEHNR, CDR2 FQNEAQ (reference sequence). CDR3 length: 14 amino acids. Unmatched junction bases numbered 7, after V lost 5 bases and J lost 5 bases. CDR3 region: CASSPGQGRDEQYF. CDR3 sequence (DNA): TGTGCCAGCAGCCCGGGACAGGGTAGGGACGAGCAGTACTTC.

This clone turned up a few times. This chain links TRBV5-1 with TRBJ1-5; 8 bases line up with TRBD1. V was clipped by 0 bases and J by 7 bases; unmatched bases: 6. Germline CDR1 reads SGHRS; CDR2 reads YFSETQ. The CDR3 is 15 residues long. CDR3 bases: TGCGCCAGCAGCTTGGATGGACAGGGATTACAGCCCCAGCATTTT. It specifies CASSLDGQGLQPQHF.

In its sample, this clone was seen a few times. The chain recombines TRBV18 with TRBJ2-5; D unclear. The germline V gene encodes CDR1 KGHSH and CDR2 LQKENI. Trimming pared 2 bases from V and 6 bases from J, leaving 4 bases between. This CDR3 region has 11 residues. The CDR3 DNA reads as TGTGCCAGCTCACCAGAGAAGACCCAGTACTTC. Its translation is CASSPEKTQYF.

This clone was counted a few times. J is TRBJ2-7 and V is TRBV28; 9 nucleotides line up with TRBD1. V was clipped by 6 bases and J by 3 bases; unmatched bases: 3. Per germline, CDR1 MDHEN and CDR2 SYDVKM. The CDR3 is 13 residues long. In DNA form, the CDR3 reads TGTGCCAGCAGCACGGGACAGGGCTACGAGCAGTACTTC. It codes for CASSTGQGYEQYF.

This clone was picked up a small number of times. V usage is TRBV9 and J usage is TRBJ2-2; TRBD1 is a possible D gene (6 bases). CDR3 size: 14 residues. From germline, CDR1 is SGDLS and CDR2 YYNGEE. Trimming pared 0 bases from V and 7 bases from J, leaving 10 bases between. CDR3 sequence (DNA): TGTGCCAGCAGCGTAGGGGGGCCAAACGGGGAGCTGTTTTTT. Its protein is CASSVGGPNGELFF.

The chain employs TRBV9 and TRBJ1-5; weak D call: TRBD1 (5 bases). CDR3 length: 13 residues. Between the trimmed V and J ends, which lost 3 bases and 7 bases, there was a span of 11 bases. The V gene's germline CDR1 is SGDLS and CDR2 YYNGEE. CDR3 region: CASSEIGAQPQHF. The CDR3 DNA is TGTGCCAGCAGCGAGATTGGGGCCCAGCCCCAGCATTTT.

This clone has just a few counts. This chain links TRBV7-3 with TRBJ2-7; possible D gene TRBD1, 5 bases. The CDR3 extends over 15 amino acids. Germline-derived CDR1 and CDR2 are SGHTA and FQGTGA. Trimming removed 1 base from V and 7 bases from J, with 17 bases in between. The CDR3 region has the DNA TGTGCCAGCAGCTTAATGCAGGGTACTATGGAGGAGCAGTACTTC. This encodes CASSLMQGTMEEQYF.

This clone occurred a few times. The rearrangement uses TRBV4-1 and TRBJ2-7; D gene unclear. This CDR3 spans 16 amino acids. Germline CDR1 is MGHRA and CDR2 is YSYEKL. V shed 0 bases and J shed 1 base, with 13 bases lying between them. The CDR3 sequence is CASSQDISSRSYEQYF. The CDR3 DNA sequence: TGCGCCAGCAGCCAAGATATTTCGTCGCGGTCCTACGAGCAGTACTTC.

This clone has a handful of counts. This sequence joins TRBV4-3 and TRBJ2-1, with TRBD1 matching over 8 bases. CDR1 and CDR2 (germline): LGHNA, YSLEER. Trimming cost V 4 bases and J 9 bases; bases outside gene matches: 14. The CDR3 sequence is 16 residues long. The CDR3, as DNA: TGCGCCAGCAGCCGTCGTGGTCAGAGGACAGGGTCTGAGCAGTTCTTC. Protein sequence: CASSRRGQRTGSEQFF.